This is a list of T cell receptor beta chains from one sample in a study of human T cells and chemical hapten exposure. MiXCR was run by TCRdb on the reads, yielding one entry per CDR3 protein. The sample yields 95,000 to 150,000 distinct CDR3 sequences, 6.5% to 10% seen once. Specimen: whole blood. The origin of the receptors is a human donor in good health. Some clones in this sample may be carry-over from other donors' samples. Both conserved end residues are part of each CDR3. D genes are given only for firm matches. Size is omitted from some rows. Given values are once, few, many or a class for expanded clones.

J: TRBJ1-1; D: .; V: TRBV18; size: .; CDR3: CASSPPDGGRRGTEAFF; DNA: TGTGCCAGCTCACCCCCAGATGGGGGGCGACGGGGGACTGAAGCTTTCTTT
J: TRBJ1-2; D: .; V: TRBV4-1; size: many; CDR3: CASSQDGLYGYTF; DNA: TGCGCCAGCAGCCAAGACGGACTTTATGGCTACACCTTC
J: TRBJ2-5; D: .; V: TRBV5-5; size: .; CDR3: CASSLTRQETQYF; DNA: TGTGCCAGCAGCCTGACTAGGCAAGAGACCCAGTACTTC
J: TRBJ2-5; D: .; V: TRBV9; size: many; CDR3: CASSVAPDSGQETQYF; DNA: TGTGCCAGCAGCGTAGCCCCAGACTCGGGCCAAGAGACCCAGTACTTC
J: TRBJ1-2; D: .; V: TRBV20-1; size: many; CDR3: CSARLDGTGYTF; DNA: TGCAGTGCTAGGCTTGACGGAACTGGCTACACCTTC
J: TRBJ1-1; D: TRBD1; V: TRBV7-2; size: many; CDR3: CASSLSGTGNTEAFF; DNA: TGTGCCAGCAGCTTATCCGGGACAGGGAACACTGAAGCTTTCTTT
J: TRBJ2-3; D: TRBD2; V: TRBV12-3/TRBV12-4; size: .; CDR3: CASSLHRTSGAGGRDTQYF; DNA: TGTGCCAGCAGTCTCCACCGGACTAGCGGGGCTGGTGGAAGAGATACGCAGTATTTT
J: TRBJ1-4; D: TRBD1; V: TRBV9; size: .; CDR3: CASSPDRGEKLFF; DNA: TGTGCCAGCTCCCCGGACAGGGGTGAAAAACTGTTTTTT
J: TRBJ1-5; D: .; V: TRBV7-8; size: few; CDR3: CASSPDGSANQPQHF; DNA: TGTGCCAGCAGCCCAGACGGATCTGCCAATCAGCCCCAGCATTTT
J: TRBJ2-7; D: .; V: TRBV6-2/TRBV6-3; size: .; CDR3: CASSYSRPTAGEDEQYF; DNA: TGTGCCAGCAGTTACTCGAGGCCAACCGCAGGGGAAGACGAGCAGTACTTC
J: TRBJ1-1; D: .; V: TRBV6-6; size: .; CDR3: CASSRGGDTEAFF; DNA: TGTGCCAGCAGCCGCGGCGGAGACACTGAAGCTTTCTTT
J: TRBJ2-5; D: TRBD2; V: TRBV27; size: .; CDR3: CASSRRTSGRKYQETQYF; DNA: TGTGCCAGCAGTAGGAGGACTAGCGGGAGGAAGTACCAAGAGACCCAGTACTTC
J: TRBJ1-2; D: TRBD1; V: TRBV7-9; size: many; CDR3: CASSPVSGGANYGYTF; DNA: TGTGCCAGCAGCCCAGTTTCAGGGGGGGCTAACTATGGCTACACCTTC
J: TRBJ2-7; D: .; V: TRBV4-3; size: few; CDR3: CASSPGPISYEQYF; DNA: TGCGCCAGCAGCCCGGGTCCGATTTCCTACGAGCAGTACTTC
J: TRBJ1-1; D: .; V: TRBV10-3; size: .; CDR3: CAIFTPGQPYTEAFF; DNA: TGTGCCATTTTTACGCCGGGACAACCATACACTGAAGCTTTCTTT
J: TRBJ2-7; D: .; V: TRBV9; size: few; CDR3: CASSAAGQSYEQYF; DNA: TGTGCCAGCAGCGCCGCGGGACAAAGCTACGAGCAGTACTTC
J: TRBJ1-4; D: TRBD1; V: TRBV6-5; size: few; CDR3: CASRGQGDTNEKLFF; DNA: TGTGCCAGCAGAGGACAGGGGGATACTAATGAAAAACTGTTTTTT
J: TRBJ2-2; D: TRBD2; V: TRBV29-1; size: .; CDR3: CSVEDSAGGPLFF; DNA: TGCAGCGTTGAAGATTCTGCGGGAGGCCCGCTGTTTTTT
J: TRBJ2-3; D: TRBD1; V: TRBV27; size: few; CDR3: CASSLIGGQGPGDTQYF; DNA: TGTGCCAGCAGTCTCATCGGGGGACAGGGGCCGGGAGATACGCAGTATTTT
J: TRBJ1-1; D: .; V: TRBV28; size: .; CDR3: CASSFYPPRDTEAFF; DNA: TGTGCCAGCAGTTTCTACCCCCCGCGGGACACTGAAGCTTTCTTT
J: TRBJ2-1; D: .; V: TRBV6-6; size: many; CDR3: CASSPEGKYNEQFF; DNA: TGTGCCAGCAGTCCAGAGGGGAAATACAATGAGCAGTTCTTC
J: TRBJ1-1; D: .; V: TRBV6-5; size: .; CDR3: CASSRQENTEAFF; DNA: TGTGCCAGCAGTAGACAGGAGAACACTGAAGCTTTCTTT
J: TRBJ2-7; D: .; V: TRBV15; size: .; CDR3: CATSRDRGDRGPEQYF; DNA: TGTGCCACCAGCAGAGATAGGGGGGACAGAGGGCCCGAGCAGTACTTC
J: TRBJ1-2; D: .; V: TRBV7-9; size: .; CDR3: CASSLGRGRGYGYTF; DNA: TGTGCCAGCAGCTTAGGTCGGGGGCGAGGCTATGGCTACACCTTC
J: TRBJ2-1; D: .; V: TRBV20-1; size: few; CDR3: CSARETGKLDEQFF; DNA: TGCAGTGCTAGAGAAACAGGGAAATTAGATGAGCAGTTCTTC
J: TRBJ2-2; D: .; V: TRBV3-1; size: many; CDR3: CASRKTGELFF; DNA: TGTGCCAGCAGGAAAACCGGGGAGCTGTTTTTT
J: TRBJ1-6; D: .; V: TRBV7-9; size: few; CDR3: CASRYEGVNSPLHF; DNA: TGTGCCAGCAGGTACGAGGGAGTTAATTCACCCCTCCACTTT
J: TRBJ1-5; D: .; V: TRBV4-1; size: few; CDR3: CASSQDGDSNQPQHF; DNA: TGCGCCAGCAGCCAAGATGGGGACAGCAATCAGCCCCAGCATTTT
J: TRBJ2-7; D: .; V: TRBV6-5; size: many; CDR3: CASSRRTSGSYEQYF; DNA: TGTGCCAGCAGTAGACGGACATCGGGATCCTACGAGCAGTACTTC
J: TRBJ1-2; D: .; V: TRBV7-9; size: many; CDR3: CASSLPKRQTHEDGYTF; DNA: TGTGCCAGCAGCTTACCAAAGCGTCAGACACATGAAGATGGCTACACCTTC
J: TRBJ1-1; D: TRBD1; V: TRBV19; size: .; CDR3: CASSIKTGIEAFF; DNA: TGTGCCAGTAGTATAAAGACAGGGATTGAAGCTTTCTTT
J: TRBJ1-1; D: .; V: TRBV12-3/TRBV12-4; size: .; CDR3: CASSGQSGNTEAFF; DNA: TGTGCCAGCAGCGGACAGTCTGGGAACACTGAAGCTTTCTTT
J: TRBJ1-5; D: .; V: TRBV2; size: few; CDR3: CASSEQYSNQPQHF; DNA: TGTGCCAGCAGTGAACAGTATAGCAATCAGCCCCAGCATTTT
J: TRBJ1-5; D: TRBD1; V: TRBV10-2; size: .; CDR3: CASRKTGEVNQPQHF; DNA: TGCGCCAGCAGGAAGACAGGGGAAGTCAATCAGCCCCAGCATTTT
J: TRBJ2-5; D: TRBD2; V: TRBV5-4; size: .; CDR3: CASSAGLAGGETQYF; DNA: TGTGCCAGCAGCGCGGGACTAGCGGGAGGCGAGACCCAGTACTTC
J: TRBJ2-7; D: .; V: TRBV7-3; size: few; CDR3: CASSLIPHEQYF; DNA: TGTGCCAGCAGCTTAATCCCCCACGAGCAGTACTTC
J: TRBJ2-1; D: TRBD2; V: TRBV19; size: few; CDR3: CASSTQAGGNRNEQFF; DNA: TGTGCCAGTAGTACCCAAGCGGGGGGGAATAGGAATGAGCAGTTCTTC
J: TRBJ1-3; D: TRBD1; V: TRBV16; size: many; CDR3: CASSGTTGPGNTIYF; DNA: TGTGCCAGCAGCGGGACGACAGGGCCTGGAAACACCATATATTTT
J: TRBJ1-1; D: .; V: TRBV12-3/TRBV12-4; size: many; CDR3: CASRRKNTEAFF; DNA: TGTGCCAGCAGAAGGAAGAACACTGAAGCTTTCTTT
J: TRBJ1-1; D: .; V: TRBV20-1; size: .; CDR3: CSAGESPRSNTEAFF; DNA: TGCAGTGCTGGAGAAAGCCCCCGGTCGAACACTGAAGCTTTCTTT
J: TRBJ1-4; D: .; V: TRBV7-9; size: many; CDR3: CASSFSSNEKLFF; DNA: TGTGCCAGCAGCTTCAGTTCTAATGAAAAACTGTTTTTT
J: TRBJ1-4; D: .; V: TRBV7-9; size: many; CDR3: CASSLVIIGEKLFF; DNA: TGTGCCAGCAGCTTAGTCATAATAGGAGAAAAACTGTTTTTT
J: TRBJ2-7; D: .; V: TRBV6-5; size: many; CDR3: CASSRSSVLYEQYF; DNA: TGTGCCAGCAGCCGATCTAGCGTCCTCTACGAGCAGTACTTC